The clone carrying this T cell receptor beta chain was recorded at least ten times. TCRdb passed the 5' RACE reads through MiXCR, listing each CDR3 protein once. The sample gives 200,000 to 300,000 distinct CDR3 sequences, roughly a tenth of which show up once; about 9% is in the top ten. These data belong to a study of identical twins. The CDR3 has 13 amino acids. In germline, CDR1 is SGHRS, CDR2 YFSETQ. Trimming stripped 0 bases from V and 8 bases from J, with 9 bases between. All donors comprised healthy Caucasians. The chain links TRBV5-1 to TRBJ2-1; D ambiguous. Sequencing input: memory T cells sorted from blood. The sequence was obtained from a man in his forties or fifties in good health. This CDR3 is CASSLGHADEQFF. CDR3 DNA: TGCGCCAGCAGCTTGGGCCACGCCGATGAGCAGTTCTTC.